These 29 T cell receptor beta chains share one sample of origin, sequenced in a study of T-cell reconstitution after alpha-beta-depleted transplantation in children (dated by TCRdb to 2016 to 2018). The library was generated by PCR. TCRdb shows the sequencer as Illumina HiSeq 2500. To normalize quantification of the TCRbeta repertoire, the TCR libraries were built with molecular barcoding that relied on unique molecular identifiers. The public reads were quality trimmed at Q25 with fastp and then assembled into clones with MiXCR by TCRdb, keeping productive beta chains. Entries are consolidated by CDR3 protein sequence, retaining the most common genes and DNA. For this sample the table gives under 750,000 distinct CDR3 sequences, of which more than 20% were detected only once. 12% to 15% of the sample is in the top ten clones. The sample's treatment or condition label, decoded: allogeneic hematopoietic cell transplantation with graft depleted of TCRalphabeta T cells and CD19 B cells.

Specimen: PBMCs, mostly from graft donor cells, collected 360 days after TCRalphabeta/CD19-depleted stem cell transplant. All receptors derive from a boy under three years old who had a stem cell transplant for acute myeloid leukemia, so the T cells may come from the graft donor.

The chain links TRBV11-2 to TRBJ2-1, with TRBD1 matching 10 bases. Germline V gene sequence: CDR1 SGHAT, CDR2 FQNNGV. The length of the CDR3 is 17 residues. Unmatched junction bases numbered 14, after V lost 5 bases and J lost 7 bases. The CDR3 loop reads CASSEGQGLLVGNEQFF. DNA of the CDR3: TGTGCCAGCAGCGAGGGACAGGGGTTACTCGTTGGGAATGAGCAGTTCTTC.

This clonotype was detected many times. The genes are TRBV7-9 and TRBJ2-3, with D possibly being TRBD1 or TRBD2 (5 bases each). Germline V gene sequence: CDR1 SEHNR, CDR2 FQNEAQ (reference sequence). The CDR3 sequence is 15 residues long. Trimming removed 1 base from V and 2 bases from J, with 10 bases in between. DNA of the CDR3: TGTGCCAGCAGCTTAGAGGGACGTCCCACAGATACGCAGTATTTT. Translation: CASSLEGRPTDTQYF.

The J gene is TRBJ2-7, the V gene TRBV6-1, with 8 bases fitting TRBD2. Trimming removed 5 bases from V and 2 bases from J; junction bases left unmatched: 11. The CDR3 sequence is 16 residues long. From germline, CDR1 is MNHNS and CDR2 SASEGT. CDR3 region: CASSPLKRGTTYEQYF. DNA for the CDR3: TGTGCCAGCAGTCCGCTCAAGCGGGGGACGACCTACGAGCAGTACTTC.

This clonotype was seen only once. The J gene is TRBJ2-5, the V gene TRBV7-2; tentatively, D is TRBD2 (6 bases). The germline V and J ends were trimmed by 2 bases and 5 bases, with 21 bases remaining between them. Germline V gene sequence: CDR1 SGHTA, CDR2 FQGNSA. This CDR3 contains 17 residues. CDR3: CASSLILGGVTEETQYF. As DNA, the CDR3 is TGTGCCAGCAGCTTAATCCTAGGCGGGGTAACCGAGGAGACCCAGTACTTC. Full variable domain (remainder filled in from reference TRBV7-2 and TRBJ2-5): GAGVSQSPSNKVTEKGKDVELRCDPISGHTALYWYRQSLGQGLEFLIYFQGNSAPDKSGLPSDRFSAERTGGSVSTLTIQRTQQEDSAVYLCASSLILGGVTEETQYFGPGTRLLVL.

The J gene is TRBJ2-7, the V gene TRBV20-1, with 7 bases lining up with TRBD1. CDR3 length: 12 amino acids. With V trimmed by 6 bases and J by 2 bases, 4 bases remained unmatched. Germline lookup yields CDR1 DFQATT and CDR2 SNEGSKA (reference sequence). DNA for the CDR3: TGCAGTGCCCGGGACAGTCCCTACGAGCAGTACGTC. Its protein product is CSARDSPYEQYV.

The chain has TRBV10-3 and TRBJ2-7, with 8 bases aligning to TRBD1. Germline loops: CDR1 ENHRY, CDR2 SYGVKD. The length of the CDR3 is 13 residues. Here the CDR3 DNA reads TGTGCCATCAGTGAGTCTAGGGGTGACAGGGGAATCGTC. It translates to CAISESRGDRGIV.

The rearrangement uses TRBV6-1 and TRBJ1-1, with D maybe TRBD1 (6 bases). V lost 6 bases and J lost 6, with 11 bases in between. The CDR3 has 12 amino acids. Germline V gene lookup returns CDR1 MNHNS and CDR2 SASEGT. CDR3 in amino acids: CASSRGPSEAFF. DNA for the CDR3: TGTGCCAGCAGCAGGGGACCGTCTGAAGCTTTCTTT.

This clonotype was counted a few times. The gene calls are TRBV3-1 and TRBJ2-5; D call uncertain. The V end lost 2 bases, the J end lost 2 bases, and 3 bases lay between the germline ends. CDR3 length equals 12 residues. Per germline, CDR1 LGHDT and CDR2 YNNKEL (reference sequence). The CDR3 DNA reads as TGTGCCAGCAGCCAACTACAAGAGACCCAGTACTTC. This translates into CASSQLQETQYF.

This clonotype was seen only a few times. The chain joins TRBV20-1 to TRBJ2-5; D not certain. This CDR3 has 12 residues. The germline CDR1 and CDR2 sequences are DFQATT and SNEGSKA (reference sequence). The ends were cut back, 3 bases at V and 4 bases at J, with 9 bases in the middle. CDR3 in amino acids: CSASRSGETQYF. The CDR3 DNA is TGCAGTGCTAGTAGGAGTGGAGAGACCCAGTACTTC.

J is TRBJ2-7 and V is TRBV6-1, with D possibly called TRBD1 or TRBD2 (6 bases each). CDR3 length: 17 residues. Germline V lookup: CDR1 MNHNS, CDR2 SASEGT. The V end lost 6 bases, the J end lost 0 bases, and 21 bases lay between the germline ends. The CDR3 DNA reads TGTGCCAGCAGGCGAGGGGGGTTCAGGGGCTCCTCCTACGAGCAGTACTTC. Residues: CASRRGGFRGSSYEQYF.

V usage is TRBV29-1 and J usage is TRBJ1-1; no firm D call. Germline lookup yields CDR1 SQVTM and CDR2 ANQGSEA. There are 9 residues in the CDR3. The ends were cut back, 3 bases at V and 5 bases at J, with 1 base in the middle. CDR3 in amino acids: CSVETEAFF. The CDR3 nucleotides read TGCAGCGTTGAGACTGAAGCTTTCTTT.

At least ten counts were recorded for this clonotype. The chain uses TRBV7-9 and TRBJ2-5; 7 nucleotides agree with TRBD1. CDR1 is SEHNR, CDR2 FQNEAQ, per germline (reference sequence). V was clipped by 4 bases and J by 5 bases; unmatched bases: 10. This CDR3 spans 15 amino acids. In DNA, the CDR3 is TGTGCCAGCAGCTCGGGACAGCCCTGGATGGAGACCCAGTACTTC. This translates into CASSSGQPWMETQYF.

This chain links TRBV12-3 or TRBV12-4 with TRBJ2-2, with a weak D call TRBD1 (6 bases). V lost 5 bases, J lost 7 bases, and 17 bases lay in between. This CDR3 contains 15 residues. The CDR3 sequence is CASSGDKDTNGELFF. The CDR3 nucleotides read TGTGCCAGCAGTGGGGACAAGGACACTAACGGGGAGCTGTTTTTT.

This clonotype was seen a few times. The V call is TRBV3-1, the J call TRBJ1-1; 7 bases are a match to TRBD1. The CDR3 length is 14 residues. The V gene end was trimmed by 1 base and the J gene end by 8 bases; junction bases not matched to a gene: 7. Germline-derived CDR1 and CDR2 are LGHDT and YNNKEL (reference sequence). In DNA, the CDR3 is TGTGCCAGCAGCCAAGTAGGGGTGGACAGGGAAGCTTTCTTT. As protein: CASSQVGVDREAFF.

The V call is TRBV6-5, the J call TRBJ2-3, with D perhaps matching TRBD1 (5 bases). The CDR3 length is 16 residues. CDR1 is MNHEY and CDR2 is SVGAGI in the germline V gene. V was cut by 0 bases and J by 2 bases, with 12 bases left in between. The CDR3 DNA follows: TGTGCCAGCAGTTACTCTTCCAGGGTCCCCACAGATACGCAGTATTTT. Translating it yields CASSYSSRVPTDTQYF.

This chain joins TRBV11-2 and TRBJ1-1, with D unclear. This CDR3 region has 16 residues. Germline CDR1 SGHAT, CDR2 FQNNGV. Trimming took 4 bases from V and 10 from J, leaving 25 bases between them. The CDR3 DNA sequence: TGTGCCAGCAGCTCCCACAGCGGGTCCTTAGCCTGGGGAGCTTTCTTT. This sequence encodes CASSSHSGSLAWGAFF.

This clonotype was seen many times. The CDR3 DNA is TGTGCCACCAGTGTTGGGGGAGGCACTGAAGCTTTCTTT. Residues: CATSVGGGTEAFF. V gene TRBV24-1 combines with J gene TRBJ1-1; a possible D gene is TRBD1 (5 bases). The CDR3 totals 13 residues. Looked up from germline, CDR1 is KGHDR and CDR2 is SFDVKD. Trimming pared 5 bases from V and 4 bases from J, leaving 10 bases between.

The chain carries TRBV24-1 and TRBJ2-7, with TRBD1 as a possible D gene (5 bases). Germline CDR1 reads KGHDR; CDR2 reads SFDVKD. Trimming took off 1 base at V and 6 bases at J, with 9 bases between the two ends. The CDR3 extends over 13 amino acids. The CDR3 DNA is TGTGCCACCAGTGATTTTGGGCAGGGCGAGCAGTACTTC. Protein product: CATSDFGQGEQYF.

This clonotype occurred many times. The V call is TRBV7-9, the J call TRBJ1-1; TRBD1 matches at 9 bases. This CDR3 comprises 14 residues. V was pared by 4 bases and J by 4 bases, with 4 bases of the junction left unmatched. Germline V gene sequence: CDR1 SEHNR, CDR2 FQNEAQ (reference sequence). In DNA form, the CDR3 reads TGTGCCAGCAGCTCTCGGACAGGGGTCACTGAAGCTTTCTTT. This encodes CASSSRTGVTEAFF. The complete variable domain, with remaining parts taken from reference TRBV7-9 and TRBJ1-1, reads DTGVSQNPRHKITKRGQNVTFRCDPISEHNRLYWYRQTLGQGPEFLTYFQNEAQLEKSRLLSDRFSAERPKGSFSTLEIQRTEQGDSAMYLCASSSRTGVTEAFFGQGTRLTVV.

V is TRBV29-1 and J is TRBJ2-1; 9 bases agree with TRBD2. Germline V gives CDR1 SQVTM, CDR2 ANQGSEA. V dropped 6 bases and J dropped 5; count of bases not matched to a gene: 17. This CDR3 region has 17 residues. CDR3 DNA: TGCAGCGTCGTGGGCTTTTTTGGCGGGGGGGCCGACAATGAGCAGTTCTTC. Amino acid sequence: CSVVGFFGGGADNEQFF.

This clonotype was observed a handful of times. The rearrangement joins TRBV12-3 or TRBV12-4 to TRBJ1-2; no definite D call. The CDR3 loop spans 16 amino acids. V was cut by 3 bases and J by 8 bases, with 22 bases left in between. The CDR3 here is CASSFWWPTDRGGYTF. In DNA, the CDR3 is TGTGCCAGCAGTTTCTGGTGGCCGACCGACCGAGGGGGCTACACCTTC.

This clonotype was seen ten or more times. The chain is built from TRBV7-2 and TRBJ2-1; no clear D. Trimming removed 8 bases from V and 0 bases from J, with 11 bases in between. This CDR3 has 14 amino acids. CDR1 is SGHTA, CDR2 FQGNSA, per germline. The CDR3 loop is CASHSAGSYNEQFF. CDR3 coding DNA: TGTGCCAGCCACTCAGCAGGCTCCTACAATGAGCAGTTCTTC.

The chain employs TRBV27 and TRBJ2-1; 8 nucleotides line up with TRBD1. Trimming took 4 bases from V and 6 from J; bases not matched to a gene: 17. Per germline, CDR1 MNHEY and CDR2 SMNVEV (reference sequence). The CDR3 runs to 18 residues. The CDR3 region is CASSSPRLRGQKGNEQFF. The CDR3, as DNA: TGTGCCAGCAGTTCACCCCGACTCAGGGGGCAAAAAGGCAATGAGCAGTTCTTC.

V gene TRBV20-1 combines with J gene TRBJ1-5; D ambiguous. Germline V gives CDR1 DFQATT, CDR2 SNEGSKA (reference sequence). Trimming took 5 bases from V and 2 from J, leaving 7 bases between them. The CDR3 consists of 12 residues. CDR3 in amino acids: CSAWDRNQPQHF. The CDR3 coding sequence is TGCAGTGCTTGGGATCGCAATCAGCCCCAGCATTTT.

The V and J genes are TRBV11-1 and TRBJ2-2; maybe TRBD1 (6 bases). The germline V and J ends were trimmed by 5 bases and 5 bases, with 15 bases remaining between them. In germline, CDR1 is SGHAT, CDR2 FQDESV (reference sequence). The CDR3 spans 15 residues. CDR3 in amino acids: CASSGRTEVTGELFF. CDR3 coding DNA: TGTGCCAGCAGCGGACGGACAGAAGTGACCGGGGAGCTGTTTTTT.

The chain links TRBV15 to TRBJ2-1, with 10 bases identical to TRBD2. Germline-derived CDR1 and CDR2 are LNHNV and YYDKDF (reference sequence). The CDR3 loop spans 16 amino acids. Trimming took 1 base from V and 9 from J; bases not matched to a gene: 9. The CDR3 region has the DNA TGTGCCACCAGCAGAGGAACCGGGACTAGCGACCCTGAGCAGTTCTTC. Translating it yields CATSRGTGTSDPEQFF. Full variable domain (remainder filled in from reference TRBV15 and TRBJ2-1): DAMVIQNPRYQVTQFGKPVTLSCSQTLNHNVMYWYQQKSSQAPKLLFHYYDKDFNNEADTPDNFQSRRPNTSFCFLDIRSPGLGDTAMYLCATSRGTGTSDPEQFFGPGTRLTVL.

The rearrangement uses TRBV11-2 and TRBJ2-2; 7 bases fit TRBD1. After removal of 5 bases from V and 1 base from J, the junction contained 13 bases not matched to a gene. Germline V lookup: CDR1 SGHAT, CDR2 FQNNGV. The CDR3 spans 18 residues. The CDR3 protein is CASSTLFRQGRNTGELFF. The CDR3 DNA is TGTGCCAGCAGCACCCTCTTCCGACAGGGCAGGAACACCGGGGAGCTGTTTTTT. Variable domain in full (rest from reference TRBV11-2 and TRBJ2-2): EAGVAQSPRYKIIEKRQSVAFWCNPISGHATLYWYQQILGQGPKLLIQFQNNGVVDDSQLPKDRFSAERLKGVDSTLKIQPAKLEDSAVYLCASSTLFRQGRNTGELFFGEGSRLTVL.

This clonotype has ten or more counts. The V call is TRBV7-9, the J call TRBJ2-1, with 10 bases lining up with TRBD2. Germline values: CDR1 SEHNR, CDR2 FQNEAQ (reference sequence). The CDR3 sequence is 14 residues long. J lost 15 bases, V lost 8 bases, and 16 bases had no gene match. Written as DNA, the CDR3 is TGTGCCAGCCGCCTCAGCGGGGGGGCTTGGGATATGTTCTTC. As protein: CASRLSGGAWDMFF.

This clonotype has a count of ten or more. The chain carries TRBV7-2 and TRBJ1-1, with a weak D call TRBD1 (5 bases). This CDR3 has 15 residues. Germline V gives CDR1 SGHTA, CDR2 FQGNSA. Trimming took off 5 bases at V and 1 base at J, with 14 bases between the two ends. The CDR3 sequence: CASSQKQGKNTEAFF. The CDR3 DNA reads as TGTGCCAGCAGCCAAAAGCAGGGCAAGAACACTGAAGCTTTCTTT.